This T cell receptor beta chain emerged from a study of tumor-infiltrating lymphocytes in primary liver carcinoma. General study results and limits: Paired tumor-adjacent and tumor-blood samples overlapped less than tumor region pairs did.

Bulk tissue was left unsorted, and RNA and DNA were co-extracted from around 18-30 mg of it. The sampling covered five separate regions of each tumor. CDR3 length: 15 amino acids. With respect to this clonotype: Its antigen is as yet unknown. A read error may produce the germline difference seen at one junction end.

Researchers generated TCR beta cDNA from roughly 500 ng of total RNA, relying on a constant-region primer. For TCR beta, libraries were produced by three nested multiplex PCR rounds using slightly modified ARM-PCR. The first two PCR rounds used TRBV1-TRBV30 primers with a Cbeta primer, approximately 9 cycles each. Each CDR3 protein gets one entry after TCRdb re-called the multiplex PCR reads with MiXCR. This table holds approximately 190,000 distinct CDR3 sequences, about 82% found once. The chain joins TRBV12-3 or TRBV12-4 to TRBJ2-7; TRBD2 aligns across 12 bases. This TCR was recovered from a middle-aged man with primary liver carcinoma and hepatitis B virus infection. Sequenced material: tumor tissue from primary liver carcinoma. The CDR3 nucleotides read TGTGCCAGCGGCATCGGGACTAGCGGGTACTACGACCAGTACTTC. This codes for CASGIGTSGYYDQYF.